This TCR beta chain came from a study of CD8 T cells in Susac syndrome. Reverse transcription of about 0.5 to 1 ug RNA was carried out with random hexamers. Across 54 Vbeta and 13 Jbeta, immunoSEQ multiplex PCR amplified TCR beta CDR3. Via MiXCR, TCRdb re-called the immunoSEQ multiplex PCR reads, giving one row per CDR3 protein. The table lists about 150,000 distinct CDR3 sequences, almost 96% of them singletons. Study observations and caveats: Acknowledgment was made by the study that its TCR sequencing and HLA analysis involved a relatively small number of individuals.

On this clonotype: The antigen remains unidentified.

The CDR3 contains 14 residues. Germline V lookup: CDR1 LGHNA, CDR2 YNFKEQ. The V end lost 8 bases, the J end lost 4 bases, and 17 bases lay between the germline ends. This sequence joins TRBV4-2 and TRBJ1-1; the D is unclear. The material sequenced was CD4+ T cells from PBMCs. This receptor was identified in a human donor with Susac syndrome. CDR3 sequence reads: CASLGGGGRTEAFF. The CDR3 bases are TGTGCCAGCCTAGGTGGAGGAGGTCGCACTGAAGCTTTCTTT.